Below, 16 T cell receptor beta chains from the same sample are listed, as sequenced in a study of graft-versus-host responses after intestinal transplantation. Libraries were prepared by immunoSEQ multiplex PCR; TCRdb keeps only in-frame clonotypes and omits some of them. The sample includes 85,000 to 110,000 clones, more than 85% seen only once; the top ten take 1.2%. The antigens of these receptors remain unknown. Sequenced here: unstimulated CD8+ T cells sorted from spleen or lymph node cells, sampled before intestinal transplant. The source is a human donor who received an intestinal transplant.

This clone was detected only once. The chain recombines TRBV7-3 with TRBJ2-2; 8 nucleotides align to TRBD2. The CDR3 is made up of 14 amino acids. The V gene's germline CDR1 is SGHTA and CDR2 FQGTGA. Trimming removed 4 bases from V and 5 bases from J; junction bases left unmatched: 3. The CDR3 DNA is TGTGCCAGCAGCTCGGGGGGGCAGACCGGGGAGCTGTTTTTT. It specifies CASSSGGQTGELFF.

The rearrangement links TRBV6-1 to TRBJ2-5; tentatively, D is TRBD1 (5 bases). Deletions cut 5 bases from V and 4 bases from J, with 8 bases between. The germline CDR1 and CDR2 sequences are MNHNS and SASEGT. The CDR3 consists of 12 residues. In DNA, the CDR3 is TGTGCCAGCAGTCCGCAGGGAGAGACCCAGTACTTC. As protein: CASSPQGETQYF.

The chain uses TRBV4-1 and TRBJ1-1; the D gene is possibly TRBD1 (5 bases). This CDR3 has 17 amino acids. Deletions cut 3 bases from V and 4 bases from J, with 21 bases between. Germline CDR1 is MGHRA and CDR2 is YSYEKL. CDR3 nucleotides: TGCGCCAGCAGCCATCCCCCGTGGGATGGGGGAAGCACTGAAGCTTTCTTT. Protein sequence: CASSHPPWDGGSTEAFF.

The rearrangement joins TRBV4-1 to TRBJ2-3, with 14 bases matching TRBD2. This CDR3 is built from 17 residues. The trim removed 0 bases at V and 5 bases at J, leaving 4 bases unmatched. Germline CDR1 reads MGHRA; CDR2 reads YSYEKL. The CDR3 coding sequence is TGCGCCAGCAGCCAAGAGGGACTAGCGGGGGTCGTAGATACGCAGTATTTT. Translating gives CASSQEGLAGVVDTQYF.

This chain connects TRBV2 to TRBJ2-7; D is ambiguous. The germline CDR1 and CDR2 sequences are SNHLY and FYNNEI. Deletions cut 11 bases from V and 3 bases from J, with 14 bases between. The CDR3 contains 12 residues. This chain's CDR3 is CAGNPVGYEQYF. DNA of the CDR3: TGTGCCGGAAACCCGGTTGGCTACGAGCAGTACTTC.

The table lists this clone with a count of one. The chain joins TRBV30 to TRBJ2-5; D is possibly TRBD1 (6 bases). The length of the CDR3 is 13 residues. Per the germline V gene, CDR1 is GTSNPN and CDR2 is SVGIG (reference sequence). Trimming took off 5 bases at V and 5 bases at J, with 15 bases between the two ends. In DNA, the CDR3 is TGTGCCTGGGAACAGGGAAGTCATGAGACCCAGTACTTC. As protein: CAWEQGSHETQYF.

V gene TRBV19 combines with J gene TRBJ2-7; possibly TRBD2 for D (5 bases). CDR3 length: 14 residues. Germline CDR1 LNHDA, CDR2 SQIVND (reference sequence). V gave up 6 bases and J gave up 2 bases, with 14 bases separating them. CDR3 sequence reads: CASSQTAGTYEQYF. CDR3 DNA: TGTGCCAGTAGCCAAACTGCCGGGACCTACGAGCAGTACTTC.

V is TRBV11-2 and J is TRBJ2-3, with TRBD2 matching over 12 bases. Germline V CDR1 and CDR2: SGHAT, FQNNGV. V trimming: 7 bases; J trimming: 2 bases; junction bases outside the gene matches: 4. The CDR3 sequence is 15 residues long. The DNA for the CDR3 is TGTGCCAGCATGAGACTAGCGGGGGACACAGATACGCAGTATTTT. Translation gives CASMRLAGDTDTQYF.

The V and J genes are TRBV10-3 and TRBJ2-1; 7 positions match TRBD2. In germline, CDR1 is ENHRY, CDR2 SYGVKD. This CDR3 spans 15 amino acids. The V gene end was trimmed by 0 bases and the J gene end by 6 bases; junction bases not matched to a gene: 5. The CDR3 bases are TGTGCCATCAGTGAGTCCCCGGGGGGAGGCAATGAGCAGTTCTTC. Its translation is CAISESPGGGNEQFF.

This clone was found once. The CDR3 sequence: CASSLRGLATDTQYF. DNA for the CDR3: TGTGCCAGCAGCTTAAGGGGACTAGCGACAGATACGCAGTATTTT. The rearrangement joins TRBV7-2 to TRBJ2-3; 10 nucleotides align to TRBD2. The junction had 2 bases not matched to a gene; V was cut back by 2 bases and J by 3 bases. The CDR3 contains 15 residues. Germline V gene sequence: CDR1 SGHTA, CDR2 FQGNSA.

This chain links TRBV9 with TRBJ1-1; 7 bases are a match to TRBD1. V gave up 2 bases and J gave up 0 bases; unmatched junction bases: 7. CDR1 and CDR2 (germline): SGDLS, YYNGEE. The CDR3 contains 16 residues. This CDR3 reads CASSVNPGTVNTEAFF. The CDR3 DNA follows: TGTGCCAGCAGCGTTAACCCCGGGACAGTGAACACTGAAGCTTTCTTT.

The count of this clone is one. The CDR3 region is CASSDLTEDKAFF. CDR3 nucleotides: TGTGCCAGCAGCGATCTGACGGAAGACAAAGCTTTCTTT. This chain uses TRBV5-5 with TRBJ1-1; D gene ambiguous. Germline loops: CDR1 SGHKS, CDR2 YYEKEE (reference sequence). The CDR3 runs to 13 residues. Trimming removed 4 bases from V and 9 bases from J, with 16 bases in between.

V usage is TRBV4-1 and J usage is TRBJ1-1; D remains unclear. Deletions cut 1 base from V and 13 bases from J, with 16 bases between. CDR3 length: 13 residues. The germline V gene has CDR1 MGHRA and CDR2 YSYEKL. The CDR3 loop is CASSQGASDCIFF. CDR3 coding DNA: TGCGCCAGCAGCCAAGGCGCCAGCGACTGTATTTTCTTT.

This chain uses TRBV15 with TRBJ2-5; D might be TRBD2 (6 bases). V shed 6 bases and J shed 2 bases, with 10 bases lying between them. CDR3 size: 13 residues. Germline lookup yields CDR1 LNHNV and CDR2 YYDKDF (reference sequence). The DNA of the CDR3 is TGTGCCACCAGAGGACTACTTCAAGAGACCCAGTACTTC. It translates to CATRGLLQETQYF.

The rearrangement links TRBV14 to TRBJ2-7; possible D gene TRBD2, 6 bases. V was shortened by 1 base and J by 2 bases, with 15 bases between the two germline ends. The CDR3 totals 16 residues. CDR1 is SGHDN and CDR2 is FVKESK in the germline V gene. The DNA of the CDR3 is TGTGCCAGCAGCCAAGGAACCGGGACTCCCGCCTACGAGCAGTACTTC. It specifies CASSQGTGTPAYEQYF.

The gene calls are TRBV5-5 and TRBJ2-3; TRBD2 is a possible D gene (5 bases). Germline V gene lookup returns CDR1 SGHKS and CDR2 YYEKEE (reference sequence). CDR3 size: 17 residues. The V end lost 1 base, the J end lost 3 bases, and 18 bases lay between the germline ends. CDR3 bases: TGTGCCAGCAGCTTGACCCCCGGAATTAGCGTTACAGATACGCAGTATTTT. Encoded protein: CASSLTPGISVTDTQYF.